Given below is one T cell receptor beta chain in context. The antigen is undetermined. These data originate in a study of monozygotic twins with cystic fibrosis. Findings of the study overall: The repertoire was suggested to be naive-dominated, clonality median roughly 0.0093. V usage most resembled the co-twin in 13 of 16 pairs. Monozygotic CF twins shared more identical nucleotide clonotypes than unrelated patients.

The CDR3 is 15 residues long. V lost 6 bases, J lost 1 base, and 15 bases lay in between. Germline lookup yields CDR1 KGHSH and CDR2 LQKENI. Profiled with immunoSEQ multiplex PCR; TCRdb holds only in-frame clones, not every one. In the table there are 18,000 or so clones, about 90% of which are singletons. Sample: blood. The TCR sequence derives from a girl aged 2-15 years with cystic fibrosis. The V call is TRBV18, the J call TRBJ2-5, with a weak D call TRBD2 (6 bases). The CDR3 DNA follows: TGTGCCAGCTCCCGGGAGAGGGGACCCCAAGAGACCCAGTACTTC. Translating it yields CASSRERGPQETQYF.